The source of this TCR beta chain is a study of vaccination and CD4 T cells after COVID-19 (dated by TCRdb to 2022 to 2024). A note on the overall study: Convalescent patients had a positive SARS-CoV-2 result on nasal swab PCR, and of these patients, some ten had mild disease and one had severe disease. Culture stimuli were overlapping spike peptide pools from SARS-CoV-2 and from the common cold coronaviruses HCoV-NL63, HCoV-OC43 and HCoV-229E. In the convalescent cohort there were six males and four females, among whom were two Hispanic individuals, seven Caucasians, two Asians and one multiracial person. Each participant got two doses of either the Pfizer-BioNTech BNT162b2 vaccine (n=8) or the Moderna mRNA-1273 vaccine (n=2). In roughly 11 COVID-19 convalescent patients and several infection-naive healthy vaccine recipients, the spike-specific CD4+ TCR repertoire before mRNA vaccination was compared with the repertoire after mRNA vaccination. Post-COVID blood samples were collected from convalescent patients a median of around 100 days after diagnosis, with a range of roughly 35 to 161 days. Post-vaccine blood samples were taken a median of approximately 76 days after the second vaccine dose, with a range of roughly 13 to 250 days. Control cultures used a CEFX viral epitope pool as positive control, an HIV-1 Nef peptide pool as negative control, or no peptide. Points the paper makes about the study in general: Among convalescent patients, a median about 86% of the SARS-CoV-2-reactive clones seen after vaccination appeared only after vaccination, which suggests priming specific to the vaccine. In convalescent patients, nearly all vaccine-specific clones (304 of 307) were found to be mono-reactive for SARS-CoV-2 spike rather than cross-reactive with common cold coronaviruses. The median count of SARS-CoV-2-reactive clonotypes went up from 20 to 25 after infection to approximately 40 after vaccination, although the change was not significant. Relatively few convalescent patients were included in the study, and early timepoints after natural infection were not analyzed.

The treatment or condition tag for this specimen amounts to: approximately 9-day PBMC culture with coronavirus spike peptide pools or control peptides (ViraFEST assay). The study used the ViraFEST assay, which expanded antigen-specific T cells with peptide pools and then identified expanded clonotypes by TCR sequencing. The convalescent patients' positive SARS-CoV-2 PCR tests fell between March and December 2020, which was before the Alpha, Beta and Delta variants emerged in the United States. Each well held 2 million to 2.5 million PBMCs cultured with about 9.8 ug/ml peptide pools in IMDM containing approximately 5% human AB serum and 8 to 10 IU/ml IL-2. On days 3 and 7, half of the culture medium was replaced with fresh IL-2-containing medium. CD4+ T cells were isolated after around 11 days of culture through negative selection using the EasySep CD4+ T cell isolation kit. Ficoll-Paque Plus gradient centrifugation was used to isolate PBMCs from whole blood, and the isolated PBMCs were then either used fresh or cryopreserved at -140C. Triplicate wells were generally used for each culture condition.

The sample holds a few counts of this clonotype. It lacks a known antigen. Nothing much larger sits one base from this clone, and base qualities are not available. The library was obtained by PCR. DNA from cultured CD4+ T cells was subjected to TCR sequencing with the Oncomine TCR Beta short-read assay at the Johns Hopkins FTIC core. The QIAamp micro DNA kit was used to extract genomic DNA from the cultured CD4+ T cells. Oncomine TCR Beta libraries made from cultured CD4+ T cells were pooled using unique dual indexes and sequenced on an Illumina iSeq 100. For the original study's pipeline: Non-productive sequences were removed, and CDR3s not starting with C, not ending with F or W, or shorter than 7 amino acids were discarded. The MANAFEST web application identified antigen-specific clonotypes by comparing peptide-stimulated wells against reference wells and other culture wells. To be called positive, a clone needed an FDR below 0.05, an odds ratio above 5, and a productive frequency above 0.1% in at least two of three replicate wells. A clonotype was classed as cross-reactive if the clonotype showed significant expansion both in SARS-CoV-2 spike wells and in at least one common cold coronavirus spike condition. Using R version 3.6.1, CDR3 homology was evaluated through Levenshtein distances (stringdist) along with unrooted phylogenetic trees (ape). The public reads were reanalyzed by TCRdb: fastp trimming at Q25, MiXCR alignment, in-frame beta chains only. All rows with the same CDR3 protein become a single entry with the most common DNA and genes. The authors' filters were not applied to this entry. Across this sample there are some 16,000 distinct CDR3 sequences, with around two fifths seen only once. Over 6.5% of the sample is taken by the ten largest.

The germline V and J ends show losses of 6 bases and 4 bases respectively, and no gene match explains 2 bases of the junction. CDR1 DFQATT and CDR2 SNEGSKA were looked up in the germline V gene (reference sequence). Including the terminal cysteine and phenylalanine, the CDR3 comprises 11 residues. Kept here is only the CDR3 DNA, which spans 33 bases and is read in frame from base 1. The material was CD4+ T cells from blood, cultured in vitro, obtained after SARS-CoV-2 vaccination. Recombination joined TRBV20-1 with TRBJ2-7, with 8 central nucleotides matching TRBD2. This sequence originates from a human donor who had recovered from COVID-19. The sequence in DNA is TGCAGTGCAACTAGCGGATACGAGCAGTACTTC. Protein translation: CSATSGYEQYF.